These T cell receptor beta chains were read from a single sample in a study of vaccination effects on CD4 cells after COVID-19. Their specific antigens are unknown. Sequenced by immunoSEQ multiplex PCR; TCRdb stores in-frame clones only, minus some. The sample carries about 54,000 clones, 65% to 90% recorded once. Sample: CD4+ T cells from PBMCs cultured with HCoV-229E spike peptides, taken before COVID-19 vaccination. The receptors derive from a human donor who received a COVID-19 vaccine. CDR3s leave out the opening cysteine and the closing phenylalanine or tryptophan. The order of the fields is J gene, V gene, CDR3 length, clone size, CDR3 protein. Part of the rows lack a size; the others show once, few, many or a class for expanded clones.

TRBJ1-3 TRBV30 11 NA AWSGFSGNTIY
TRBJ1-2 TRBV9 12 NA ASSVDDRSYGYT
TRBJ1-5 TRBV19 13 NA ASSTPVTGGQPQH
TRBJ2-3 TRBV28 14 NA ASRPLALNFTDTQY
TRBJ1-1 TRBV6-2/TRBV6-3 9 NA ASSPGFEAF
TRBJ1-2 TRBV12-3/TRBV12-4 10 NA ASSFVGQGGT
TRBJ2-4 TRBV9 12 NA ASSSPGALDIQY
TRBJ1-5 TRBV4-1 15 few ASSPLGFGGGNQPQH
TRBJ1-2 TRBV5-8 11 NA ASSLFIFYGYT
TRBJ1-1 TRBV6-4 12 few ASRPQSTNTEAF
TRBJ2-2 TRBV20-1 11 NA SASLQVGGELF
TRBJ2-3 TRBV18 14 NA ASSPQTTGAGDTQY
TRBJ2-5 TRBV7-2 14 NA ASSTGVGGGQETQY
TRBJ2-1 TRBV18 16 NA ASSPRLAGGISYNEQF
TRBJ1-5 TRBV6-4 15 NA ASSDSSGERDNQPQH
TRBJ2-5 TRBV14 13 NA ASSQGATGPETQY
TRBJ2-3 TRBV5-6 14 NA ASSFASGTSTDTQY
TRBJ2-5 TRBV7-3 10 NA ASSLTTETQY
TRBJ1-4 TRBV6-6 10 NA ASSYAGEKLF
TRBJ1-4 TRBV4-1 13 NA ASSQDWSPGEKLF
TRBJ1-6 TRBV19 14 NA ASSTDRGAYNSPLH
TRBJ2-2 TRBV10-1 12 NA ASSEVTYNGELF
TRBJ2-5 TRBV18 11 NA ASSPLGRETQY
TRBJ2-5 TRBV6-6 15 NA ASSLLRLAGGLETQY
TRBJ2-5 TRBV5-5 11 NA ASSLQNGETQY
TRBJ2-1 TRBV6-6 14 NA ASRPYLAGGLNEQF
TRBJ2-4 TRBV28 8 NA ASSRDIQY
TRBJ2-3 TRBV2 11 few ATSTLADDTQY
TRBJ1-1 TRBV28 12 NA ASTTPGGRTEAF